The next 2 T cell receptor beta chains were all read from a single sample in a study of blood T cell repertoires in COVID-19. Measured with immunoSEQ multiplex PCR; TCRdb has only the in-frame clones, and not every one. The sample shows hundreds of thousands of clones, around 88% of them seen only once. The sample consisted of peripheral blood. The receptors derive from a young woman who had recovered from COVID-19.

This clone appeared a single time. The gene calls are TRBV6-2 or TRBV6-3 and TRBJ1-2, with 7 positions matching TRBD1. The V and J ends lost 6 bases and 2 bases, in that order; junction bases with no gene match: 12. Per germline, CDR1 MNHEY and CDR2 SVGEGT. The CDR3 loop spans 16 amino acids. The DNA of the CDR3 is TGTGCCAGCAGCATCGACAGGGCCTCCTCAAACTATGGCTACACCTTC. Protein product: CASSIDRASSNYGYTF.

This clone came up once. V and J are TRBV9 and TRBJ1-2; 8 bases map to TRBD1. Looked up from germline, CDR1 is SGDLS and CDR2 is YYNGEE. V lost 4 bases, J lost 0 bases, and 5 bases stayed unmatched. The CDR3 is made up of 15 amino acids. The CDR3 reads CASSPRQGTNYGYTF. CDR3 nucleotide sequence: TGTGCCAGCAGCCCCCGACAGGGGACTAACTATGGCTACACCTTC.